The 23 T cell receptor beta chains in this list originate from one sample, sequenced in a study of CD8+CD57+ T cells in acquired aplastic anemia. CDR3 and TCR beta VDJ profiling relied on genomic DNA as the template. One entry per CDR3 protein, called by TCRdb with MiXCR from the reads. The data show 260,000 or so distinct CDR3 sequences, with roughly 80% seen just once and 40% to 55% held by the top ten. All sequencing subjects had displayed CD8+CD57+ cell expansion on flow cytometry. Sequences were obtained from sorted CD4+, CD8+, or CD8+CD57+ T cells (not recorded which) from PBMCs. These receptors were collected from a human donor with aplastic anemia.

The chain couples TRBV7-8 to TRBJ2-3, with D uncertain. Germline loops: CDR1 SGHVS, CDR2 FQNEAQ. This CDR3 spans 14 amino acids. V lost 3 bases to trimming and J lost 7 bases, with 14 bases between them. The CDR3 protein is CASSFRVDTHTQYF. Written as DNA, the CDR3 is TGTGCCAGCAGCTTTAGGGTAGATACCCATACGCAGTATTTT.

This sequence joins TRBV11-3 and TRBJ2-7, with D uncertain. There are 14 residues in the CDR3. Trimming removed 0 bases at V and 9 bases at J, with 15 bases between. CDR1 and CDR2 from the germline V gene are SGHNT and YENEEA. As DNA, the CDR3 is TGTGCCAGCAGCTTAGATCGAGGTCCCGATACGCAGTACGTC. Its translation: CASSLDRGPDTQYV.

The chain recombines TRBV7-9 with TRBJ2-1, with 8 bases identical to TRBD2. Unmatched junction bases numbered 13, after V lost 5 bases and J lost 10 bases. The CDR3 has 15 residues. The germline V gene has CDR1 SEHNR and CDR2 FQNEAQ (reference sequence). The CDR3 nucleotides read TGTGCCAGCAGCATTGAAAGACGGGGGGGGAACGAGCAGTTCTTC. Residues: CASSIERRGGNEQFF.

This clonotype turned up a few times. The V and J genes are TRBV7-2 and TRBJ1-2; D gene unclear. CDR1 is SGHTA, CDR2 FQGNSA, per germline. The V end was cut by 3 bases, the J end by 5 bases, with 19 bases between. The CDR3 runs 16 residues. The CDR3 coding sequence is TGTGCCAGCAGCTTGGAGGGAGACGCGCTCGTATATGGCTACACCTTC. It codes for CASSLEGDALVYGYTF.

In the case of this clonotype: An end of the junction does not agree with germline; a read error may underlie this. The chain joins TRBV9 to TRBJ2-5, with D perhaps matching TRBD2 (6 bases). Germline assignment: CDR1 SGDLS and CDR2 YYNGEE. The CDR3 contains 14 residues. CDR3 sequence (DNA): TGTGCCAGCGGCGTAGAGGACTATCCCCTGGTGAACAACTTC. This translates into CASGVEDYPLVNNF.

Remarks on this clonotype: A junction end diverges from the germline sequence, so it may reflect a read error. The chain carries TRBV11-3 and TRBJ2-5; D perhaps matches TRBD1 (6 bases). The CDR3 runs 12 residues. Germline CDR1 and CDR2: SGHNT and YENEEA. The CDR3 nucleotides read TGTGCCGGCAGCTGGGATCAGGGGCCCCAGTACTTC. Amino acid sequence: CAGSWDQGPQYF.

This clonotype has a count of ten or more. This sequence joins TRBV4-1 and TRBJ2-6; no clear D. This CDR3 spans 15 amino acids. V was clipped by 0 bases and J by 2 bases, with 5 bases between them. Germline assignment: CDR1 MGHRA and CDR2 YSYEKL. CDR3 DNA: TGCGCCAGCAGCCAAGACACCGCTGGGGCCAACGTCCTGACTTTC. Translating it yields CASSQDTAGANVLTF.

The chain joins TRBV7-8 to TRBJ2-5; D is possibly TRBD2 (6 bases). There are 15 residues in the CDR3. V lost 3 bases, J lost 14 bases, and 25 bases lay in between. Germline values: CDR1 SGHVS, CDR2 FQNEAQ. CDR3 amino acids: CASSFTGGWGTPYYF. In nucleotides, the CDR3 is TGTGCCAGCAGCTTTACCGGGGGTTGGGGTACGCCCTATTACTTC.

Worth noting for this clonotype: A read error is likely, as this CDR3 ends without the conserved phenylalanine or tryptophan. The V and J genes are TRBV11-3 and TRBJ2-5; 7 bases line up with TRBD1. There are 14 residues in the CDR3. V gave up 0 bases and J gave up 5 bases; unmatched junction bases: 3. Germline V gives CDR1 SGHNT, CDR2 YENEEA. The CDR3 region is CASSLDLTGETQYL. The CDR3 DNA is TGTGCCAGCAGCTTAGATCTGACAGGGGAGACCCAGTACTTA.

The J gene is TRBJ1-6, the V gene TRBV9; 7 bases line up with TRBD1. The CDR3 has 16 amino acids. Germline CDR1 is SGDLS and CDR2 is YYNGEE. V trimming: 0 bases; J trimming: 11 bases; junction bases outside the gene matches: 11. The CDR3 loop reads CASSVEGQSTDAPLHF. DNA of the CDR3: TGTGCCAGCAGCGTAGAGGGACAGAGCACAGATGCACCCCTCCACTTT.

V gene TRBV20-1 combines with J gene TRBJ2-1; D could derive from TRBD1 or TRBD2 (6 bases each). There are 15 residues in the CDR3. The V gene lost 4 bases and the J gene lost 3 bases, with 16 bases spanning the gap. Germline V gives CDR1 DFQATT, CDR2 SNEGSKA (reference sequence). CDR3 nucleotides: TGCAGTGCTATCGGGGGCAAAGCCATCTACAATGAGCAGTTCTTC. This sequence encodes CSAIGGKAIYNEQFF.

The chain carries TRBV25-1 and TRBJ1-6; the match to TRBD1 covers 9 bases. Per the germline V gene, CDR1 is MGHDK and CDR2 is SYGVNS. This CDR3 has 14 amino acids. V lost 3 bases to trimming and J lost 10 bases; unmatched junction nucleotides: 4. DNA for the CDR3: TGTGCCAGCAGTGAGGGGACAGGGCGATCACCCCTCCACTTT. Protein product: CASSEGTGRSPLHF. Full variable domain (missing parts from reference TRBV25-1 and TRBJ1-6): EADIYQTPRYLVIGTGKKITLECSQTMGHDKMYWYQQDPGMELHLIHYSYGVNSTEKGDLSSESTVSRIRTEHFPLTLESARPSHTSQYLCASSEGTGRSPLHFGNGTRLTVT.

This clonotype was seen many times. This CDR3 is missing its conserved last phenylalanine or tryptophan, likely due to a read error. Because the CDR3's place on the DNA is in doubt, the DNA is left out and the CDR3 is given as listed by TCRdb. The chain's CDR3 is CASSLAGSPDTQY. The chain is built from TRBV7-8 and TRBJ2-1; the listed D gene, TRBD2, was not tested against the DNA. Germline-derived CDR1 and CDR2 are SGHVS and FQNEAQ. Termini included, the CDR3 measures 13 amino acids.

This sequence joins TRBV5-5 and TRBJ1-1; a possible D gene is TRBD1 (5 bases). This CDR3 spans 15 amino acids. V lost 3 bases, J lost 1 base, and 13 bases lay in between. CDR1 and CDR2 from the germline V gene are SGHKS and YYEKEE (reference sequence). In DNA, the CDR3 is TGTGCCAGCAGCTACCTTGGCACAGGGAACACTGAAGCTTTCTTT. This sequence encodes CASSYLGTGNTEAFF.

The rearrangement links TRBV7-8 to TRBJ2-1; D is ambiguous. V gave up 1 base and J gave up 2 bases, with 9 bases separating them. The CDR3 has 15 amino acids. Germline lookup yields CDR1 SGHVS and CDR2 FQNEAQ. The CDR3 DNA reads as TGTGCCAGCAGCTTAGTCTCTGGTACCTACAATGAGCAGTTCTTC. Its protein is CASSLVSGTYNEQFF. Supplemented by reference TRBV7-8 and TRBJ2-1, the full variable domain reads GAGVSQSPRYKVAKRGQDVALRCDPISGHVSLFWYQQALGQGPEFLTYFQNEAQLDKSGLPSDRFFAERPEGSVSTLKIQRTQQEDSAVYLCASSLVSGTYNEQFFGPGTRLTVL.

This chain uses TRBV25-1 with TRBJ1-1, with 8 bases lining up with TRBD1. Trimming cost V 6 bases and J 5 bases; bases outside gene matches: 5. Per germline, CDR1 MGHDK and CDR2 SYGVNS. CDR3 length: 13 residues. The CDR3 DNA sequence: TGTGCCAGCAGCCCCCGGACAGGGACTGAAGCTTTCTTT. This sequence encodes CASSPRTGTEAFF.

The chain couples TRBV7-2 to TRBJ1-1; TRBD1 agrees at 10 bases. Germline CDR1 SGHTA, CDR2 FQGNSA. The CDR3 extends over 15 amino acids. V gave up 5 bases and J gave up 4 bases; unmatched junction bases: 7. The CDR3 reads CASSLRTGGSTEAFF. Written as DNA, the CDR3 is TGTGCCAGCAGCCTCCGGACAGGGGGGAGCACTGAAGCTTTCTTT.

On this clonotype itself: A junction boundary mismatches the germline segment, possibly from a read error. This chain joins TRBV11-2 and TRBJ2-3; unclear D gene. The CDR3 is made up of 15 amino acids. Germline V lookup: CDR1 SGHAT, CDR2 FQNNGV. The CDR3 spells CARSLANYGTDTQYF. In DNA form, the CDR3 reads TGTGCCAGGAGCTTAGCTAACTATGGCACAGATACGCAGTATTTT.

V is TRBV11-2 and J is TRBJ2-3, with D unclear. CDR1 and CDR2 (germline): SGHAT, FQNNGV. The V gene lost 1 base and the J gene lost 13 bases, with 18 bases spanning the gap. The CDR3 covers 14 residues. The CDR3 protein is CASSLAARADTEYF. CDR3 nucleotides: TGTGCCAGCAGCTTAGCGGCGAGAGCCGACACTGAGTATTTT.

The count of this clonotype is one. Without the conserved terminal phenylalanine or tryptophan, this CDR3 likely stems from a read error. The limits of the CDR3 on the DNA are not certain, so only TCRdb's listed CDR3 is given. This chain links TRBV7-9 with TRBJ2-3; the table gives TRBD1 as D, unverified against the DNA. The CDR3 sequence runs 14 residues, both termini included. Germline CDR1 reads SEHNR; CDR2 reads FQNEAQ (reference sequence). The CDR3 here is CASSLADGPVAPRI.

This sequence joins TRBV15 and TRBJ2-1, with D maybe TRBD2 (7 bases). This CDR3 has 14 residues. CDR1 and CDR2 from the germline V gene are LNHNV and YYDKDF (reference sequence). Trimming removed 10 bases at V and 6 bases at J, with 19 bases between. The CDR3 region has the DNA TGTGCCATCATAGGCGGGGGCTCCGCCAATGAGCAGTTCTTC. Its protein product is CAIIGGGSANEQFF.

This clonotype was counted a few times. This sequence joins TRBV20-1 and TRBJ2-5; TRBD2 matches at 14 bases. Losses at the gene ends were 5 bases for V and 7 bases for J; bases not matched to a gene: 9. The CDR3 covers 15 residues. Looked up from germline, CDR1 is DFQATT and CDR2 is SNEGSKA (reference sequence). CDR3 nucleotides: TGCAGTGCTTCCCAGGGACTAGCGGGAGCCGGGACCCAGTACTTC. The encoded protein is CSASQGLAGAGTQYF.

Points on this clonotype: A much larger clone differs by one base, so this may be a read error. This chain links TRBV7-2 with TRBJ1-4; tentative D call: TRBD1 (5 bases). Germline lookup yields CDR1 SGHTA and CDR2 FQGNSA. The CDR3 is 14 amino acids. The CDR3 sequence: CASSLHPDETALSF. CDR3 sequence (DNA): TGTGCCAGCAGCTTACATCCAGACGAGACAGCCCTTTCTTTT.